Shown below are 22 T cell receptor beta chains from a single sample sequenced in a study of T cells after yellow fever vaccination. TCRdb itself ran the 5' RACE reads through MiXCR, one entry per CDR3 protein. The sample holds 20,000 to 25,000 distinct CDR3 sequences, 3.4% seen once. Sequencing used PBMCs, either bulk or a sorted T-cell subset (CD4+, CD8+, memory, or dextramer-sorted; not recorded which), obtained more than 40 days after the first yellow fever vaccination. These receptors all stem from a man aged 18 to 30 who received the YFV17D yellow fever vaccine.

The table lists this clonotype with many counts. The rearrangement uses TRBV6-2 or TRBV6-3 and TRBJ1-5; TRBD1 is a possible D gene (5 bases). V shed 4 bases and J shed 1 base, with 23 bases lying between them. Germline values: CDR1 MNHEY, CDR2 SVGEGT. The CDR3 length is 19 residues. For the CDR3, the DNA is TGTGCCAGCAGTTTCAGTAAGGGCGGCAGGGCGAGAAGCAATCAGCCCCAGCATTTT. It translates to CASSFSKGGRARSNQPQHF.

This clonotype was seen at least ten times. V gene TRBV5-5 combines with J gene TRBJ2-7; no firm D call. The CDR3 extends over 11 amino acids. Trimming pared 0 bases from V and 3 bases from J, leaving 1 base between. Germline CDR1 reads SGHKS; CDR2 reads YYEKEE (reference sequence). The CDR3 loop is CASSLGYEQYF. The CDR3, as DNA: TGTGCCAGCAGCTTGGGCTACGAGCAGTACTTC.

This clonotype has a count of ten or more. J is TRBJ2-7 and V is TRBV6-2 or TRBV6-3; maybe TRBD2 (6 bases). The CDR3 spans 16 residues. The V end was cut by 7 bases, the J end by 5 bases, with 24 bases between. Germline V CDR1 and CDR2: MNHEY, SVGEGT. This chain's CDR3 is CASTKQRGKTGDEQYF. In DNA, the CDR3 is TGTGCCAGCACCAAACAGCGCGGGAAGACGGGCGACGAGCAGTACTTC.

This clonotype was counted between two and nine times. A junction boundary mismatches the germline segment, possibly from a read error. CDR3 in DNA: TGTGCCAGCACCCAATTAACAGGTGGACTCGATGAGCAGTTCTTC. It yields the protein CASTQLTGGLDEQFF. V usage is TRBV3-1 and J usage is TRBJ2-1; tentatively, D is TRBD1 or TRBD2 (5 bases each). Germline values: CDR1 LGHDT, CDR2 YNNKEL (reference sequence). This CDR3 region has 15 residues.

This clonotype was recorded many times. The chain couples TRBV5-1 to TRBJ1-2, with D possibly matching TRBD1 (6 bases). Trimming pared 0 bases from V and 2 bases from J, leaving 8 bases between. This CDR3 has 14 residues. Germline V gene lookup returns CDR1 SGHRS and CDR2 YFSETQ. In nucleotides, the CDR3 is TGCGCCAGCAGCTTGGATGACAGGAACTATGGCTACACCTTC. The encoded protein is CASSLDDRNYGYTF.

This clonotype was observed at least ten times. This chain links TRBV2 with TRBJ2-7; D is possibly TRBD2 (6 bases). Germline V CDR1 and CDR2: SNHLY, FYNNEI. The CDR3 has 13 residues. Deletions cut 4 bases from V and 6 bases from J, with 13 bases between. The CDR3 sequence: CASSGEVVAEQYF. In nucleotides, the CDR3 is TGTGCCAGCAGTGGGGAGGTAGTCGCCGAGCAGTACTTC.

CDR3 nucleotide sequence: TGCAGTGCTAAGCGGGGGGAGACCCAGTACTTC. Amino acid sequence: CSAKRGETQYF. This sequence joins TRBV20-1 and TRBJ2-5, with 8 bases matching TRBD2. Germline V gene data show CDR1 as DFQATT and CDR2 as SNEGSKA (reference sequence). J was trimmed by 5 bases and V by 4 bases; bases with no gene match: 0. The CDR3 extends over 11 amino acids.

This clonotype has ten or more counts. The rearrangement joins TRBV12-3 or TRBV12-4 to TRBJ1-2; a weak D match, TRBD1 (5 bases). Between the trimmed V and J ends, which lost 2 bases and 4 bases, there was a span of 8 bases. This CDR3 is 13 amino acids long. The CDR3 here is CASSLPGTYGYTF. As DNA, the CDR3 is TGTGCCAGCAGTTTACCAGGGACCTATGGCTACACCTTC.

This clonotype has at least ten counts. This sequence joins TRBV4-1 and TRBJ2-5; 8 bases match TRBD2. J gave up 1 base and V 1 base, and 5 bases lay outside the gene matches. CDR1 MGHRA and CDR2 YSYEKL come from the germline V gene. This CDR3 has 16 amino acids. CDR3: CASSQVGAGAQETQYF. As DNA, the CDR3 is TGCGCCAGCAGCCAAGTGGGAGCGGGGGCCCAAGAGACCCAGTACTTC.

In its sample, this clonotype was seen many times. The CDR3, as DNA: TGCGCCAGCAGCCCCCGACGGGGGGGCGGGTCGGATACGCAGTATTTT. Translation: CASSPRRGGGSDTQYF. The chain is built from TRBV4-3 and TRBJ2-3, with 8 bases identical to TRBD2. V lost 4 bases to trimming and J lost 6 bases; unmatched junction nucleotides: 12. CDR1 and CDR2 (germline): LGHNA, YSLEER. The CDR3 spans 16 residues.

This clonotype was picked up many times. The V gene is TRBV18, the J gene TRBJ1-6; D unresolved. This CDR3 is 15 amino acids long. CDR1 KGHSH and CDR2 LQKENI come from the germline V gene. V lost 6 bases to trimming and J lost 7 bases, with 16 bases between them. The CDR3 nucleotides are TGTGCCAGCTCCCCCCGCACGGACTCCAATTCACCCCTCCACTTT. It encodes CASSPRTDSNSPLHF.

This clonotype was counted ten times or more. The chain has TRBV4-3 and TRBJ2-5; the match to TRBD2 covers 9 bases. From germline, CDR1 is LGHNA and CDR2 YSLEER. The CDR3 runs to 17 residues. The V gene end was trimmed by 1 base and the J gene end by 2 bases; junction bases not matched to a gene: 8. As DNA, the CDR3 is TGCGCCAGCAGCCAAGCTTACAAAGGACTAGCGCAAGAGACCCAGTACTTC. It codes for CASSQAYKGLAQETQYF.

This clonotype was detected many times. V and J are TRBV7-9 and TRBJ2-2, with 10 nucleotides matching TRBD2. The CDR3 totals 17 residues. Germline assignment: CDR1 SEHNR and CDR2 FQNEAQ (reference sequence). The junction had 8 bases not matched to a gene; V was cut back by 3 bases and J by 4 bases. CDR3 in amino acids: CASSFGSGGTRTGELFF. The CDR3 DNA reads as TGTGCCAGCAGCTTCGGTAGCGGGGGGACTCGCACCGGGGAGCTGTTTTTT.

This clonotype was counted at least ten times. V and J are TRBV6-5 and TRBJ2-2; D is unresolved. Germline assignment: CDR1 MNHEY and CDR2 SVGAGI. V shed 3 bases and J shed 3 bases, with 17 bases lying between them. This CDR3 is built from 17 residues. CDR3 region: CASSYSPRPSHTGELFF. As DNA, the CDR3 is TGTGCCAGCAGTTATTCCCCGAGACCCAGCCACACCGGGGAGCTGTTTTTT.

This clonotype was observed many times. The chain carries TRBV9 and TRBJ2-7; 8 bases are shared with TRBD1. The CDR3 is 13 amino acids. The V and J ends lost 4 bases and 5 bases, in that order; junction bases with no gene match: 5. In germline, CDR1 is SGDLS, CDR2 YYNGEE. CDR3 sequence: CASSPNRGNEQYF. The CDR3 region has the DNA TGTGCCAGCAGCCCTAACAGGGGGAACGAGCAGTACTTC.

In its sample, this clonotype is medium-sized (0.01 to 0.1%). This sequence joins TRBV5-1 and TRBJ2-4; D not resolved. Between the trimmed V and J ends, which lost 0 bases and 0 bases, there was a span of 13 bases. The CDR3 runs to 17 residues. CDR1 SGHRS and CDR2 YFSETQ come from the germline V gene. CDR3 sequence (DNA): TGCGCCAGCAGCTTGGCTTTTGAGAAGGCAGCCAAAAACATTCAGTACTTC. This sequence encodes CASSLAFEKAAKNIQYF.

This clonotype was seen at least ten times. The genes are TRBV4-1 and TRBJ1-6; possible D gene TRBD1, 5 bases. CDR1 and CDR2 from the germline V gene are MGHRA and YSYEKL. V shed 3 bases and J shed 8 bases, with 11 bases lying between them. This CDR3 spans 14 amino acids. The CDR3 is CASSQKATDSPLHF. The CDR3 DNA is TGCGCCAGCAGCCAGAAGGCGACAGATTCACCCCTCCACTTT.

This clonotype was observed many times. The V gene is TRBV5-1, the J gene TRBJ1-3; D is uncertain. V lost 4 bases and J 0 bases, leaving 14 bases between the germline ends. This CDR3 contains 16 residues. Germline V lookup: CDR1 SGHRS, CDR2 YFSETQ. CDR3 nucleotides: TGCGCCAGCAGCATGGTCGAAGTGAGCTCTGGAAACACCATATATTTT. It translates to CASSMVEVSSGNTIYF.

Ten or more counts support this clonotype. V usage is TRBV27 and J usage is TRBJ1-2; 10 nucleotides match TRBD1. CDR1 is MNHEY, CDR2 SMNVEV, per germline (reference sequence). CDR3 size: 14 residues. The ends lost 6 bases at V and 8 bases at J; junction bases unmatched: 9. This CDR3 reads CASRAGTGVSGYTF. For the CDR3, the DNA is TGTGCCAGCAGGGCCGGGACAGGGGTCAGCGGCTACACCTTC.

This clonotype was counted ten times or more. The chain is built from TRBV4-3 and TRBJ2-3; TRBD2 aligns across 8 bases. The CDR3 has 16 amino acids. After removal of 0 bases from V and 1 base from J, the junction contained 3 bases not matched to a gene. Germline CDR1 LGHNA, CDR2 YSLEER. CDR3 nucleotides: TGCGCCAGCAGCCAAGAAGGGCGGGGGGGCACAGATACGCAGTATTTT. Protein product: CASSQEGRGGTDTQYF.

This clonotype was detected many times. The chain uses TRBV20-1 and TRBJ2-3, with 10 bases fitting TRBD1. CDR1 and CDR2 (germline): DFQATT, SNEGSKA (reference sequence). J gave up 8 bases and V 6 bases, and 11 bases lay outside the gene matches. This CDR3 comprises 14 residues. In nucleotides, the CDR3 is TGCAGTGCCCCAGTCCCGGGACAGGGGCCTACGCAGTATTTT. This gives the protein CSAPVPGQGPTQYF.

At least ten counts were recorded for this clonotype. The J gene is TRBJ2-7, the V gene TRBV18; D is unresolved. This CDR3 is 14 amino acids long. Trimming cost V 8 bases and J 5 bases, with 19 bases left between them. Looked up from germline, CDR1 is KGHSH and CDR2 is LQKENI. The CDR3 protein is CASPCGWVSDEQYF. CDR3 DNA sequence: TGTGCCAGCCCCTGCGGTTGGGTTTCGGACGAGCAGTACTTC.